The 2 T cell receptor beta chains presented below share a single source sample, sequenced in a study of blood T cell repertoires in COVID-19. Clones were read by immunoSEQ multiplex PCR, and TCRdb kept only the in-frame ones, dropping some. The sample carries about 180,000 clones, 82% recorded once. The specimen was peripheral blood. The receptors shown here come from a woman in her seventies with acute or convalescent COVID-19.

The chain carries TRBV18 and TRBJ2-1, with D possibly being TRBD2 (7 bases). V gave up 3 bases and J gave up 8 bases, with 20 bases separating them. This CDR3 is 16 amino acids long. Germline V gene lookup returns CDR1 KGHSH and CDR2 LQKENI. DNA for the CDR3: TGTGCCAGCTCACCTTCCCGGAGGGCGGGGGCCGATGAGCAGTTCTTC. It translates to CASSPSRRAGADEQFF.

This clone appeared a few times. The V call is TRBV28, the J call TRBJ1-5; 7 bases are a match to TRBD1. Germline loops: CDR1 MDHEN, CDR2 SYDVKM. With 5 bases clipped from V and 1 base from J, the junction kept 5 bases outside the gene matches. This CDR3 comprises 15 residues. The CDR3 coding sequence is TGTGCCAGCAGTAAATGGACAGGAAGCAATCAGCCCCAGCATTTT. Protein product: CASSKWTGSNQPQHF. The variable domain in full, completed from reference TRBV28 and TRBJ1-5, reads DVKVTQSSRYLVKRTGEKVFLECVQDMDHENMFWYRQDPGLGLRLIYFSYDVKMKEKGDIPEGYSVSREKKERFSLILESASTNQTSMYLCASSKWTGSNQPQHFGDGTRLSIL.